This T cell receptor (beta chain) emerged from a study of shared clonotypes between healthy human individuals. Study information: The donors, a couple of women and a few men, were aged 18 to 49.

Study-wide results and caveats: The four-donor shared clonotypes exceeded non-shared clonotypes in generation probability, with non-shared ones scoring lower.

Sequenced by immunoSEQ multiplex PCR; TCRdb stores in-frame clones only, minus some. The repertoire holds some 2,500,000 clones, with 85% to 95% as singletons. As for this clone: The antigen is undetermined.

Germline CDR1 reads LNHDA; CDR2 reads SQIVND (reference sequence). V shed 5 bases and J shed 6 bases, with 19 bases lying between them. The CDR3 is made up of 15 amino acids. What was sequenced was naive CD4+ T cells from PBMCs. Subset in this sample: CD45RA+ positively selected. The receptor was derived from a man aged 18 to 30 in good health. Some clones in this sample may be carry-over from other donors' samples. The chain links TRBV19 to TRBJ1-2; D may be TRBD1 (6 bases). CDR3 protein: CASSFRGRGANGYTF. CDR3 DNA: TGTGCCAGTAGTTTCCGAGGAAGGGGGGCAAATGGCTACACCTTC.